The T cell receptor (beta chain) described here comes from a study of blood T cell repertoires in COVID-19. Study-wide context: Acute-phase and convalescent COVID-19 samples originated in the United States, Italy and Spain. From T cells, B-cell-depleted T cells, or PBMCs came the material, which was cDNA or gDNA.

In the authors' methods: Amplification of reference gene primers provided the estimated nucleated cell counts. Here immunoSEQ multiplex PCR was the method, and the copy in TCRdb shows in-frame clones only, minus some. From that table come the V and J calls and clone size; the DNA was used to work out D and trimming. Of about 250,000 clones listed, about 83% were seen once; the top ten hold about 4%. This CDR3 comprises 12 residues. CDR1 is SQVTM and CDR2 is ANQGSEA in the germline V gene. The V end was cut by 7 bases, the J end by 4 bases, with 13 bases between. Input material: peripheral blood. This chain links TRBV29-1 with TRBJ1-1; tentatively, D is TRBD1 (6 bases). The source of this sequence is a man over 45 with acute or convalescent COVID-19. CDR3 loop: CSAEGDGTEAFF. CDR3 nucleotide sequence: TGCAGCGCCGAGGGGGATGGCACTGAAGCTTTCTTT. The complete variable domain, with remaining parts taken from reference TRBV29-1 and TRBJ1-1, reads SAVISQKPSRDICQRGTSLTIQCQVDSQVTMMFWYRQQPGQSLTLIATANQGSEATYESGFVIDKFPISRPNLTFSTLTVSNMSPEDSSIYLCSAEGDGTEAFFGQGTRLTVV.